A single sample is the source of the 20 T cell receptor beta chains below, sequenced in a study of blood T cell repertoires in COVID-19. This table comes from immunoSEQ multiplex PCR, and its TCRdb copy is limited to in-frame clones, with some not included. The sample has some 300,000 clones; 90% are singletons. Sequenced input: PBMCs or T cells enriched from blood (not recorded which). These receptor sequences come from a woman aged 18-29 years with acute COVID-19.

This rearrangement joins TRBV7-9 to TRBJ2-7; D call uncertain. The CDR3 contains 12 residues. V gave up 3 bases and J gave up 2 bases, with 5 bases separating them. The germline gives CDR1 SEHNR, CDR2 FQNEAQ (reference sequence). The CDR3: CASSLETYEQYF. DNA of the CDR3: TGTGCCAGCAGCTTGGAGACCTACGAGCAGTACTTC.

V and J are TRBV3-1 (or the pseudogene TRBV3-2) and TRBJ2-7; 7 nucleotides match TRBD1. V gave up 1 base and J gave up 5 bases; unmatched junction bases: 5. This CDR3 region has 14 residues. Germline values: CDR1 LGHDT, CDR2 YNNKEL (reference sequence). The CDR3 region is CASSQADRLNEQYF. CDR3 in DNA: TGTGCCAGCAGCCAAGCGGACAGGCTCAACGAGCAGTACTTC.

This clone was found once. The genes are TRBV19 and TRBJ1-1; tentative D call: TRBD1 (5 bases). Germline V gives CDR1 LNHDA, CDR2 SQIVND (reference sequence). With 2 bases removed from V and 0 bases from J, the gap between germline ends came to 7 bases. The CDR3 sequence is 14 residues long. CDR3 sequence reads: CASSISGLNTEAFF. In DNA form, the CDR3 reads TGTGCCAGTAGTATATCAGGGCTGAACACTGAAGCTTTCTTT.

The CDR3 bases are TGTGCCAGCAGCCAAGGAGGGACAGACATTAACTATGGCTACACCTTC. It translates to CASSQGGTDINYGYTF. The V call is TRBV3-1 (or the pseudogene TRBV3-2), the J call TRBJ1-2; 7 nucleotides line up with TRBD1. The trim removed 1 base at V and 1 base at J, leaving 6 bases unmatched. The germline CDR1 and CDR2 sequences are LGHDT and YNNKEL (reference sequence). The CDR3 is 16 amino acids.

The table lists this clone with a few counts. This sequence joins TRBV6-1 and TRBJ2-2; TRBD2 agrees at 12 bases. This CDR3 has 14 amino acids. After removal of 6 bases from V and 8 bases from J, the junction contained 4 bases not matched to a gene. Germline V lookup: CDR1 MNHNS, CDR2 SASEGT. CDR3 coding DNA: TGTGCCAGCAGGCGACTAGCGGGAGTGGGGGAGCTGTTTTTT. It specifies CASRRLAGVGELFF.

This sequence joins TRBV9 and TRBJ1-2; tentatively, D is TRBD1 (6 bases). There are 17 residues in the CDR3. The germline V gene encodes CDR1 SGDLS and CDR2 YYNGEE. V was clipped by 4 bases and J by 0 bases, with 19 bases between them. As DNA, the CDR3 is TGTGCCAGCAGCTCTCGGCCGGGGACACGAGCTAACTATGGCTACACCTTC. It yields the protein CASSSRPGTRANYGYTF. The full variable domain, completed using reference TRBV9 and TRBJ1-2, is DSGVTQTPKHLITATGQRVTLRCSPRSGDLSVYWYQQSLDQGLQFLIQYYNGEERAKGNILERFSAQQFPDLHSELNLSSLELGDSALYFCASSSRPGTRANYGYTFGSGTRLTVV.

About this clone itself: Other nucleotide sequences in the sample specify the same CDR3. This rearrangement joins TRBV19 to TRBJ1-1; no firm D call. CDR3 length: 13 residues. V lost 3 bases to trimming and J lost 1 base, with 6 bases between them. The germline gives CDR1 LNHDA, CDR2 SQIVND (reference sequence). The CDR3 DNA follows: TGTGCCAGTAGTATTGGCCCGAACACTGAAGCTTTCTTT. This translates into CASSIGPNTEAFF.

The chain couples TRBV27 to TRBJ1-4; possible D gene TRBD1, 5 bases. Deletions cut 4 bases from V and 9 bases from J, with 21 bases between. The CDR3 runs to 16 residues. The V gene's germline CDR1 is MNHEY and CDR2 SMNVEV (reference sequence). The CDR3, as DNA: TGTGCCAGCAGTTCGCATTGGACAAAAGACTTTAAAAAACTGTTTTTT. This encodes CASSSHWTKDFKKLFF.

The rearrangement uses TRBV28 and TRBJ2-1, with 10 bases lining up with TRBD2. The J segment lost 8 bases and the V segment lost 4 bases, leaving 20 bases of the junction unmatched. Germline V gene lookup returns CDR1 MDHEN and CDR2 SYDVKM. The CDR3 has 19 amino acids. CDR3 sequence reads: CASSYTPDRTSGFRDEQFF. The CDR3 DNA follows: TGTGCCAGCAGTTACACCCCGGACCGGACTAGCGGTTTTAGGGATGAGCAGTTCTTC.

The J gene is TRBJ1-2, the V gene TRBV4-1; 7 bases match TRBD1. V lost 4 bases to trimming and J lost 3 bases; unmatched junction nucleotides: 11. The CDR3 sequence is 16 residues long. Germline assignment: CDR1 MGHRA and CDR2 YSYEKL. CDR3 in DNA: TGCGCCAGCAGCCTGACTATCGAAACAGGGGACTATGGCTACACCTTC. It is translated as CASSLTIETGDYGYTF.

The chain joins TRBV27 to TRBJ2-1; D may be TRBD1 (6 bases). V was trimmed by 6 bases and J by 8 bases, leaving 26 bases between them. Germline CDR1 MNHEY, CDR2 SMNVEV (reference sequence). This CDR3 is built from 17 residues. CDR3 in amino acids: CASRPAPPRGSGYEQFF. In nucleotides, the CDR3 is TGTGCCAGCAGGCCCGCTCCTCCTAGGGGGAGTGGGTATGAGCAGTTCTTC.

This chain joins TRBV11-3 and TRBJ2-7; 8 bases map to TRBD1. Trimming removed 5 bases from V and 7 bases from J; junction bases left unmatched: 7. Germline values: CDR1 SGHNT, CDR2 YENEEA. The CDR3 totals 13 residues. This CDR3 reads CASSRQGLGEQYF. Written as DNA, the CDR3 is TGTGCCAGCAGCCGACAGGGGTTGGGGGAGCAGTACTTC.

The chain combines TRBV28 with TRBJ1-5; D gene uncertain. The germline gives CDR1 MDHEN, CDR2 SYDVKM. The CDR3 consists of 16 residues. V lost 2 bases and J lost 0, with 11 bases in between. CDR3 in DNA: TGTGCCAGCAGTTTAATTTCGTCCTATAGCAATCAGCCCCAGCATTTT. Protein: CASSLISSYSNQPQHF.

The genes are TRBV2 and TRBJ2-1, with 9 nucleotides matching TRBD1. The germline gives CDR1 SNHLY, CDR2 FYNNEI. Losses at the gene ends were 7 bases for V and 5 bases for J; bases not matched to a gene: 9. This CDR3 spans 15 amino acids. The CDR3 bases are TGTGCCAGCATTGGACAGGGACAGGGAAACAATGAGCAGTTCTTC. Protein sequence: CASIGQGQGNNEQFF.

The genes are TRBV28 and TRBJ1-2, with 9 bases that match TRBD1. The CDR3 loop spans 14 amino acids. Germline V lookup: CDR1 MDHEN, CDR2 SYDVKM. Unmatched junction bases numbered 7, after V lost 5 bases and J lost 6 bases. This chain's CDR3 is CASSLGTGRDGYTF. CDR3 coding DNA: TGTGCCAGCAGTCTAGGGACAGGGAGAGATGGCTACACCTTC.

The chain has TRBV14 and TRBJ2-6; 8 nucleotides match TRBD1. V gave up 4 bases and J gave up 4 bases; unmatched junction bases: 6. The germline V gene encodes CDR1 SGHDN and CDR2 FVKESK. The CDR3 has 16 residues. The CDR3 spells CASSRRTGNGANVLTF. In DNA form, the CDR3 reads TGTGCCAGCAGCCGGAGGACAGGGAACGGGGCCAACGTCCTGACTTTC.

The rearrangement links TRBV15 to TRBJ1-2; no definite D call. V lost 1 base, J lost 1 base, and 10 bases lay in between. From germline, CDR1 is LNHNV and CDR2 YYDKDF (reference sequence). This CDR3 comprises 15 residues. The chain's CDR3 is CATSRGGLLNYGYTF. In DNA form, the CDR3 reads TGTGCCACCAGCAGAGGCGGCTTACTTAACTATGGCTACACCTTC. Full variable domain (missing parts from reference TRBV15 and TRBJ1-2): DAMVIQNPRYQVTQFGKPVTLSCSQTLNHNVMYWYQQKSSQAPKLLFHYYDKDFNNEADTPDNFQSRRPNTSFCFLDIRSPGLGDTAMYLCATSRGGLLNYGYTFGSGTRLTVV.

The V call is TRBV2, the J call TRBJ2-7, with 10 bases aligning to TRBD2. With 6 bases clipped from V and 6 bases from J, the junction kept 8 bases outside the gene matches. In germline, CDR1 is SNHLY, CDR2 FYNNEI. This CDR3 contains 14 residues. CDR3 sequence (DNA): TGTGCCAGCAGCGCTAGCGGGAGTCTCTCCGAGCAGTACTTC. Its protein is CASSASGSLSEQYF. The full variable domain, in which reference TRBV2 and TRBJ2-7 provide the parts outside the CDR3, is EPEVTQTPSHQVTQMGQEVILRCVPISNHLYFYWYRQILGQKVEFLVSFYNNEISEKSEIFDDQFSVERPDGSNFTLKIRSTKLEDSAMYFCASSASGSLSEQYFGPGTRLTVT.

A single count supports this clone. V usage is TRBV5-1 and J usage is TRBJ2-1; weak D call: TRBD1 (7 bases). V lost 0 bases to trimming and J lost 1 base, with 11 bases between them. Germline values: CDR1 SGHRS, CDR2 YFSETQ. The CDR3 contains 16 residues. CDR3 protein: CASSLGRGVSYNEQFF. The DNA for the CDR3 is TGCGCCAGCAGCTTGGGCAGGGGGGTATCCTACAATGAGCAGTTCTTC. Together with reference TRBV5-1 and TRBJ2-1, the CDR3 gives the full variable domain: KAGVTQTPRYLIKTRGQQVTLSCSPISGHRSVSWYQQTPGQGLQFLFEYFSETQRNKGNFPGRFSGRQFSNSRSEMNVSTLELGDSALYLCASSLGRGVSYNEQFFGPGTRLTVL.

The chain links TRBV6-4 to TRBJ1-1, with 11 bases aligning to TRBD1. This CDR3 is built from 18 residues. The trim removed 3 bases at V and 4 bases at J, leaving 13 bases unmatched. In germline, CDR1 is MRHNA, CDR2 SNTAGT. The CDR3 region is CASSENGQGASWGTEAFF. DNA for the CDR3: TGTGCCAGCAGTGAAAATGGACAGGGGGCGAGTTGGGGCACTGAAGCTTTCTTT.